The 21 T cell receptor beta chains reported below all come from one sample, sequenced in a study of shared clonotypes between healthy human individuals. The data were produced by immunoSEQ multiplex PCR, yet TCRdb's version contains in-frame clones alone and is incomplete. The sample lists 2 million to 3 million clones; approximately 94% were seen once. Sample: naive CD4+ T cells from PBMCs. Subset indicated: CD45RA+ positively selected. Receptors originate from a man between 18 and 35 years old in good health. Some clones in this sample may be carry-over from other donors' samples.

This chain links TRBV7-8 with TRBJ1-1, with TRBD1 identical over 10 bases. V dropped 5 bases and J dropped 1; count of bases not matched to a gene: 10. CDR1 and CDR2 (germline): SGHVS, FQNEAQ. The CDR3 loop spans 17 amino acids. The CDR3 loop is CASSRPTGGAGNTEAFF. The CDR3 region has the DNA TGTGCCAGCAGCCGACCGACAGGGGGCGCCGGGAACACTGAAGCTTTCTTT.

V gene TRBV6-4 combines with J gene TRBJ2-3, with 8 bases lining up with TRBD2. The J segment lost 0 bases and the V segment lost 5 bases, leaving 7 bases of the junction unmatched. This CDR3 comprises 16 residues. Looked up from germline, CDR1 is MRHNA and CDR2 is SNTAGT. CDR3 DNA: TGTGCCAGCAGTTTCTTTAGCGGGACTAGCACAGATACGCAGTATTTT. Its translation: CASSFFSGTSTDTQYF.

The chain is built from TRBV28 and TRBJ2-4, with D possibly TRBD1 on 6 matching bases. The V gene's germline CDR1 is MDHEN and CDR2 SYDVKM. The CDR3 has 16 amino acids. Trimming removed 3 bases from V and 2 bases from J, with 14 bases in between. The CDR3 here is CASSLVGQQSKNIQYF. CDR3 DNA sequence: TGTGCCAGCAGTTTGGTTGGACAGCAATCCAAAAACATTCAGTACTTC.

This chain joins TRBV5-6 and TRBJ2-3; tentatively, D is TRBD2 (5 bases). CDR1 is SGHDT, CDR2 YYEEEE, per germline. The V end lost 6 bases, the J end lost 1 base, and 6 bases lay between the germline ends. The CDR3 has 12 residues. CDR3 residues: CASTRGTDTQYF. The CDR3 DNA is TGTGCCAGCACGCGGGGCACAGATACGCAGTATTTT.

The CDR3 reads CASSLAGTSLGELFF. CDR3 nucleotides: TGTGCCAGCAGCTTAGCCGGGACTAGCCTAGGGGAGCTGTTTTTT. This chain uses TRBV7-9 with TRBJ2-2; 9 bases fit TRBD2. Per germline, CDR1 SEHNR and CDR2 FQNEAQ (reference sequence). With 0 bases clipped from V and 8 bases from J, the junction kept 4 bases outside the gene matches. The CDR3 covers 15 residues.

The table lists this clone with a count of one. The chain employs TRBV5-1 and TRBJ2-1; D possibly corresponds to TRBD2 (6 bases). Germline V gene lookup returns CDR1 SGHRS and CDR2 YFSETQ. Trimming took 4 bases from V and 0 from J, leaving 14 bases between them. CDR3 length: 16 residues. CDR3 sequence: CASSRLGLNSYNEQFF. The CDR3 DNA reads as TGCGCCAGCAGCAGACTGGGACTGAACTCCTACAATGAGCAGTTCTTC.

The chain carries TRBV11-1 and TRBJ1-1; D not certain. In germline, CDR1 is SGHAT, CDR2 FQDESV (reference sequence). The CDR3 covers 14 residues. Trimming took off 2 bases at V and 2 bases at J, with 9 bases between the two ends. In DNA form, the CDR3 reads TGTGCCAGCAGCTTAAACCGCCTAAACACTGAAGCTTTCTTT. Translated: CASSLNRLNTEAFF.

The chain uses TRBV30 and TRBJ2-1; D unclear. The CDR3 totals 11 residues. The V end lost 0 bases, the J end lost 12 bases, and 9 bases lay between the germline ends. In germline, CDR1 is GTSNPN, CDR2 SVGIG (reference sequence). This chain's CDR3 is CAWSVSAAQFF. CDR3 in DNA: TGTGCCTGGAGTGTTTCGGCGGCGCAGTTCTTC.

The V call is TRBV7-9, the J call TRBJ1-3; D is ambiguous. The CDR3 is 14 residues long. Trimming stripped 7 bases from V and 1 base from J, with 11 bases between. The germline gives CDR1 SEHNR, CDR2 FQNEAQ (reference sequence). CDR3 sequence: CASTREISGNTIYF. CDR3 bases: TGTGCCAGCACCCGGGAGATATCTGGAAACACCATATATTTT.

This chain connects TRBV27 to TRBJ1-1; no clear D gene. The germline gives CDR1 MNHEY, CDR2 SMNVEV (reference sequence). The V end was cut by 2 bases, the J end by 6 bases, with 10 bases between. The CDR3 extends over 13 amino acids. CDR3 amino acids: CASSLGHLAEAFF. The DNA for the CDR3 is TGTGCCAGCAGTTTAGGTCACCTAGCTGAAGCTTTCTTT.

The J gene is TRBJ2-3, the V gene TRBV5-1, with 7 nucleotides matching TRBD2. Trimming removed 1 base from V and 4 bases from J; junction bases left unmatched: 3. CDR1 is SGHRS and CDR2 is YFSETQ in the germline V gene. The CDR3 totals 14 residues. The CDR3 loop is CASSLQLAADTQYF. CDR3 bases: TGCGCCAGCAGCTTGCAGCTAGCGGCAGATACGCAGTATTTT.

The chain carries TRBV6-1 and TRBJ1-1; D might be TRBD1 (6 bases). CDR3 length equals 14 residues. V shed 7 bases and J shed 6 bases, with 18 bases lying between them. The V gene's germline CDR1 is MNHNS and CDR2 SASEGT. The CDR3 protein is CASTRRGGRAEAFF. The CDR3 DNA follows: TGTGCCAGCACCCGAAGAGGGGGTCGGGCTGAAGCTTTCTTT.

The V gene is TRBV19, the J gene TRBJ2-3; 9 positions agree with TRBD2. This CDR3 has 18 residues. CDR1 is LNHDA, CDR2 SQIVND, per germline (reference sequence). V shed 6 bases, J shed 6 bases, and the junction held 19 bases outside the gene matches. The CDR3: CASRALRAGGRYVDTQYF. DNA of the CDR3: TGTGCCAGTAGAGCCCTCCGAGCGGGAGGCCGGTATGTGGATACGCAGTATTTT.

This sequence joins TRBV9 and TRBJ1-4, with 8 bases aligning to TRBD1. CDR3 length: 16 residues. The junction had 12 bases not matched to a gene; V was cut back by 4 bases and J by 7 bases. Germline loops: CDR1 SGDLS, CDR2 YYNGEE. CDR3 loop: CASSPRSSGGGEKLFF. CDR3 DNA sequence: TGTGCCAGCAGCCCCCGATCCTCAGGGGGCGGTGAAAAACTGTTTTTT.

The chain combines TRBV28 with TRBJ1-2; 12 bases are a match to TRBD1. V lost 5 bases, J lost 5 bases, and 3 bases stayed unmatched. The CDR3 spans 14 residues. Germline loops: CDR1 MDHEN, CDR2 SYDVKM. Here the CDR3 reads CASSRDRGQYGYTF. The CDR3 nucleotides read TGTGCCAGCAGTCGGGACAGGGGGCAATATGGCTACACCTTC.

The V gene is TRBV7-2, the J gene TRBJ1-1; D may be TRBD1 (5 bases). This CDR3 contains 15 residues. Trimming stripped 5 bases from V and 4 bases from J, with 17 bases between. The germline V gene has CDR1 SGHTA and CDR2 FQGNSA. The CDR3 DNA follows: TGTGCCAGCAGCCCCCCGCTCCGAGGGACCACTGAAGCTTTCTTT. It encodes CASSPPLRGTTEAFF.

This clone has just one count. The rearrangement uses TRBV28 and TRBJ2-1; the match to TRBD1 covers 8 bases. The germline gives CDR1 MDHEN, CDR2 SYDVKM. Trimming removed 8 bases from V and 6 bases from J; junction bases left unmatched: 6. CDR3 length: 13 residues. The CDR3 reads CASARQGPNEQFF. CDR3 DNA: TGTGCCAGCGCCCGACAGGGGCCCAATGAGCAGTTCTTC.

This rearrangement joins TRBV27 to TRBJ2-7; D unclear. V was shortened by 2 bases and J by 3 bases, with 8 bases between the two germline ends. The germline CDR1 and CDR2 sequences are MNHEY and SMNVEV (reference sequence). The CDR3 has 13 amino acids. For the CDR3, the DNA is TGTGCCAGCAGTTTAAACAGAAACTACGAGCAGTACTTC. This gives the protein CASSLNRNYEQYF.

The chain links TRBV15 to TRBJ1-5; possibly TRBD1 for D (5 bases). V was clipped by 2 bases and J by 1 base, with 15 bases between them. The CDR3 consists of 17 residues. Per the germline V gene, CDR1 is LNHNV and CDR2 is YYDKDF (reference sequence). The CDR3 loop is CATSRTSGILSNQPQHF. For the CDR3, the DNA is TGTGCCACCAGCAGAACATCAGGGATTTTGAGCAATCAGCCCCAGCATTTT.

In its sample, this clone was seen a few times. V and J are TRBV5-1 and TRBJ2-7; 7 positions agree with TRBD1. Trimming at V came to 0 bases and at J to 6 bases, leaving 12 bases not matched to a gene. In germline, CDR1 is SGHRS, CDR2 YFSETQ. The length of the CDR3 is 16 residues. CDR3 region: CASSLGQGSPSREQYF. In nucleotides, the CDR3 is TGCGCCAGCAGCTTGGGACAGGGAAGTCCCTCCCGCGAGCAGTACTTC.

The chain is built from TRBV6-5 and TRBJ1-2, with a tentative D call TRBD1 (5 bases). Trimming removed 4 bases from V and 1 base from J, with 16 bases in between. Germline CDR1 MNHEY, CDR2 SVGAGI. The CDR3 has 16 residues. The CDR3 DNA reads TGTGCCAGCAGTTCTTTGGGGGGAAGGAGTAACTATGGCTACACCTTC. This translates into CASSSLGGRSNYGYTF.